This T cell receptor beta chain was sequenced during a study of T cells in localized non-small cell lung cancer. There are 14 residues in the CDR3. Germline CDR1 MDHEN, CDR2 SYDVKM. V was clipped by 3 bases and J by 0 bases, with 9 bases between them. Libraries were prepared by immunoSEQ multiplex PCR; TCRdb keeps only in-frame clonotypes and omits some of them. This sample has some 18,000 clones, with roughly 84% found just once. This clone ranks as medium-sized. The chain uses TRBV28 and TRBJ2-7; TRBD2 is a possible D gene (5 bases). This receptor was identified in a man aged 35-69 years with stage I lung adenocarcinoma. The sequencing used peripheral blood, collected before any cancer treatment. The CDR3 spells CASSLGGSSYEQYF. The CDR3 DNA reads TGTGCCAGCAGTTTGGGTGGGAGCTCCTACGAGCAGTACTTC.